This TCR beta chain was profiled in a study of cytomegalovirus exposure and HLA in healthy donors. Germline CDR1 and CDR2: SGHNT and YYREEE (reference sequence). With 5 bases removed from V and 8 bases from J, the gap between germline ends came to 22 bases. CDR3 length: 15 residues. This clone was seen a handful of times. Antigen: not known. General study points: A missense variant in DCLRE1C was later tied to TCR beta V- and J-gene trimming.

Primers: 60 Vbeta forward and 13 Jbeta reverse. The method was immunoSEQ multiplex PCR; TCRdb's version includes in-frame clones alone and lacks a portion of them. The table records more than 90,000 clones, about 70% of them present only once. The rearrangement uses TRBV5-4 and TRBJ1-1; D is perhaps TRBD1 (6 bases). Sequencing input: PBMCs. This receptor was identified in a woman in her 30s in good health and CMV-seronegative. In nucleotides, the CDR3 is TGTGCCAGCAGGCCTTGGGGGGGCCACTCTTCCGAAGCTTTCTTT. Residues: CASRPWGGHSSEAFF.